The source of this T cell receptor beta chain is a study of CD8+CD57+ T cells in acquired aplastic anemia. On the study more broadly: Among healthy donors, CD4+ cells averaged about 11 million reads.

General observations from the study: Patients and controls turned out to have 25 to 30 CD8+ CDR3 sequences in common.

The trim removed 6 bases at V and 6 bases at J, leaving 11 bases unmatched. Germline CDR1 reads SNHLY; CDR2 reads FYNNEI. CDR3 length: 15 amino acids. About this clonotype itself: Its antigen is unknown.

Profiling that covered TCR beta VDJ and CDR3 relied on genomic DNA as its template. From the reads, TCRdb called clonotypes with MiXCR, one entry per CDR3 protein. The table has about 160,000 distinct CDR3 sequences, roughly 45% seen once. This rearrangement joins TRBV2 to TRBJ1-1, with 9 bases fitting TRBD1. Specimen: sorted CD4+, CD8+, or CD8+CD57+ T cells (not recorded which) from PBMCs. The origin of this receptor is a human donor in good health. The CDR3 region has the DNA TGTGCCAGCAGGGGGACAGGGCGGACTGTCGCTGAAGCTTTCTTT. This encodes CASRGTGRTVAEAFF.